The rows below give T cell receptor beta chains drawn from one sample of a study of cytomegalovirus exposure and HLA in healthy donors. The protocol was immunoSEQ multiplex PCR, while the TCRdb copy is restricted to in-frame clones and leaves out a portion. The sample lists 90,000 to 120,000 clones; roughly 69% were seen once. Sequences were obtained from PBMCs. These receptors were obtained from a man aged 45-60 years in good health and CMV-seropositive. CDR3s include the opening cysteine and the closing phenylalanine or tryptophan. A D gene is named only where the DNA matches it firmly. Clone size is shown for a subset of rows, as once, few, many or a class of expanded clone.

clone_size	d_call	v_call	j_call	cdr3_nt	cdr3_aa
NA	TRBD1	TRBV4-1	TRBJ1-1	TGCGCCAGCAGCCAAGAAGACAGGGGAGGGGACACTGAAGCTTTCTTT	CASSQEDRGGDTEAFF
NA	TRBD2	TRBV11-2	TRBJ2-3	TGTGCCAGCAGCTCCGACCAGCGACTAGCGGGGGCCGGGGATACGCAGTATTTT	CASSSDQRLAGAGDTQYF
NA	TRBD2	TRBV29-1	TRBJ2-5	TGCAGCGTTGGTGCGGGGGGAAGGGAGACCCAGTACTTC	CSVGAGGRETQYF
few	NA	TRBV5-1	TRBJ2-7	TGCGCCAGCAGCCGGCCGGGGGATCGGGACGAGCAGTACTTC	CASSRPGDRDEQYF
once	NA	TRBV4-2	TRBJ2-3	TGTGCCAGCAGCCAAGTCTCGGGAGACGGGATAGATACGCAGTATTTT	CASSQVSGDGIDTQYF
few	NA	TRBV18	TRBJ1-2	TGTGCCAGCTCACCATCGGCAGGGATTAACTATGGCTACACCTTC	CASSPSAGINYGYTF
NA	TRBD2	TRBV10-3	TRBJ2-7	TGTGCCACGGCTAGCGGAAGCTCCTACGAGCAGTACTTC	CATASGSSYEQYF
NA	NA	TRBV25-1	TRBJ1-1	TGTGCCAGCAGTGACCCCGGAGGAACCCCTGAAGCTTTCTTT	CASSDPGGTPEAFF
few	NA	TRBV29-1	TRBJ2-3	TGCAGCGCCGCCTTTGTGGTAGACTCAGCGCAGTATTTT	CSAAFVVDSAQYF
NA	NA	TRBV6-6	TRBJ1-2	TGTGCCAGCAGTTTCTCGGGGGGTCTTGGGTCCGATGGCTACACCTTC	CASSFSGGLGSDGYTF
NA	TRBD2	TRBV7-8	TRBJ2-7	TGTGCCAGCAGCTTAGTAGTTATTAAAGCGGGGGGGCCCAGGGACGAGCAGTACTTC	CASSLVVIKAGGPRDEQYF
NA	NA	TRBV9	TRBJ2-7	TGTGCCAGCAGCGTAGGATCGGGATTCCCCTACGAGCAGTACTTC	CASSVGSGFPYEQYF
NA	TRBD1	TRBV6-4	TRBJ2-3	TGTGCCAGCAGTCCCGGACAGGGTCGATATACGCAGTATTTT	CASSPGQGRYTQYF
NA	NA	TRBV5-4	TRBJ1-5	TGTGCCAGCAGCTTGGGAAGCGGGGGGCCCCAGCATTTT	CASSLGSGGPQHF
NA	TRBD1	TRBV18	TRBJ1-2	TGTGCCAGCTCACCGAGACAGGGAGAGGGCTACACCTTC	CASSPRQGEGYTF
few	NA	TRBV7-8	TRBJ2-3	TGTGCCAGCAGCCCCCAACTCGGGGATACGCAGTATTTT	CASSPQLGDTQYF
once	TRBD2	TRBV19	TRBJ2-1	TGTGCCAGTAGTATAGATAGCGCTAGCGGGAGGACCAACTACAATGAGCAGTTCTTC	CASSIDSASGRTNYNEQFF
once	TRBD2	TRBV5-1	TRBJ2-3	TGCGCCAGCAGCTTACGGGAGGGCACAGATACGCAGTATTTT	CASSLREGTDTQYF
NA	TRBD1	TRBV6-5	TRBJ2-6	TGTGCCAGCAGTTGGACAGGCTCTGGGGCCAACGTCCTGACTTTC	CASSWTGSGANVLTF
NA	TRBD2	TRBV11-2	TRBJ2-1	TGTGCCAGCAGCTCCCGGACTAGCGGGGGGGCCTCGGTGAATGAGCAGTTCTTC	CASSSRTSGGASVNEQFF
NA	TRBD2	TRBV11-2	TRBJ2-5	TGTGCCAGCAGCTCCCTTAGCGGGGGGGGGACCCAGTACTTC	CASSSLSGGGTQYF
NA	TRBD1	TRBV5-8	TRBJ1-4	TGTGCCAGCAGCTTGGAAGGGGGCCCAAGTGAAAAACTGTTTTTT	CASSLEGGPSEKLFF
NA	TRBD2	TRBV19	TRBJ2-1	TGTGCCAGTAGTAACCCCCTGACTAGCGGGATGAACAATGAGCAGTTCTTC	CASSNPLTSGMNNEQFF